This entry describes one TCR beta chain. The data were obtained in a study of Graves' ophthalmopathy and Graves' hyperthyroidism. RNA transcripts were the template, and TCR beta CDR3 regions were amplified from them. Scientists carried out first-round RT-PCR using HTBI primers and then a second-round multiplex PCR. TCRdb re-derived calls from the multiplex PCR reads in MiXCR, one entry per CDR3 protein. The sample holds 400,000 to 450,000 distinct CDR3 sequences, under 25% seen once. The diagnosis was founded upon clinical symptoms, serum thyroxine, TRAb, thyroid ultrasound and orbital computed tomography. Between the trimmed V and J ends, which lost 6 bases and 2 bases, there was a span of 10 bases. The CDR3 is 13 amino acids. CDR1 and CDR2 from the germline V gene are MNHNS and SASEGT.

The TCR sequence derives from a woman under 30 with stable Graves' hyperthyroidism. Sample: peripheral blood. V and J are TRBV6-1 and TRBJ1-2; TRBD1 might be the D (5 bases). CDR3: CASRAGLNYGYTF. CDR3 coding DNA: TGTGCCAGCAGGGCGGGACTCAACTATGGCTACACCTTC.